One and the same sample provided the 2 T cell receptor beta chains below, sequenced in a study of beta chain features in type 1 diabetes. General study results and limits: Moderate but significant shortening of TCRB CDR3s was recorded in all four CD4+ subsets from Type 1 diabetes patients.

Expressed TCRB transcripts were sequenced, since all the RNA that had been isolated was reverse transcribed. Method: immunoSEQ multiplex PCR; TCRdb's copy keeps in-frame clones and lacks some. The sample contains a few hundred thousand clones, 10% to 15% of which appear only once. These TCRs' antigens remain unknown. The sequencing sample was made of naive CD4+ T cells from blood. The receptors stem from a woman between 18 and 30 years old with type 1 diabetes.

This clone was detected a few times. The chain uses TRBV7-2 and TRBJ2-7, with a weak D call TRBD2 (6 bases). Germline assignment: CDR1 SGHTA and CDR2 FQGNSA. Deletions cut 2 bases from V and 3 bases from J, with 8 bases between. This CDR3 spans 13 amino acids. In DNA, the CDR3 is TGTGCCAGCAGCTTAAGCGGGCGCTACGAGCAGTACTTC. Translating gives CASSLSGRYEQYF. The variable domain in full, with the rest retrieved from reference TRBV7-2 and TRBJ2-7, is GAGVSQSPSNKVTEKGKDVELRCDPISGHTALYWYRQSLGQGLEFLIYFQGNSAPDKSGLPSDRFSAERTGGSVSTLTIQRTQQEDSAVYLCASSLSGRYEQYFGPGTRLTVT.

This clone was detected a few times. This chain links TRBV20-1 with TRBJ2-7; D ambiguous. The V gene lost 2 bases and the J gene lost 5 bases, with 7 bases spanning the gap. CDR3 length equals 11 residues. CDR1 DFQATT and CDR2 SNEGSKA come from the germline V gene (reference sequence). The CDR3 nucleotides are TGCAGTGCTAGAAAGGAGAACGAGCAGTACTTC. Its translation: CSARKENEQYF.